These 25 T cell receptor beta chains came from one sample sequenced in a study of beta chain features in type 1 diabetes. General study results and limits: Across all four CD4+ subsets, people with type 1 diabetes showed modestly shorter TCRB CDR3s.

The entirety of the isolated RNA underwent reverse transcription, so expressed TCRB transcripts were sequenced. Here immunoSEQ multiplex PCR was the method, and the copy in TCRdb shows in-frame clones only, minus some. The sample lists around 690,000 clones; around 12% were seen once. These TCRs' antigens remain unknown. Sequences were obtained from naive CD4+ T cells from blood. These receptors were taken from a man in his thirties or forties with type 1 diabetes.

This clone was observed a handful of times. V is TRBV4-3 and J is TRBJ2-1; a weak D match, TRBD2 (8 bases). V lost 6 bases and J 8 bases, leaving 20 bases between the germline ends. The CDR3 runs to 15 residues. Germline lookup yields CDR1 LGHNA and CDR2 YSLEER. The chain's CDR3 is CASRAGTAGVDEQFF. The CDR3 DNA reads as TGCGCCAGCAGGGCCGGGACAGCGGGAGTGGATGAGCAGTTCTTC.

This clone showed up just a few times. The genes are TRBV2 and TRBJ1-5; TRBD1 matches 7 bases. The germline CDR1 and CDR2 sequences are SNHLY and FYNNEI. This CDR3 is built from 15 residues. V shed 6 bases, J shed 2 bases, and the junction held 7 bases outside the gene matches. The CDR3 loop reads CASSLQGNGNQPQHF. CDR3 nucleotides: TGTGCCAGCAGCCTACAGGGGAACGGCAATCAGCCCCAGCATTTT. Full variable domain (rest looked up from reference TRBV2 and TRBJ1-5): EPEVTQTPSHQVTQMGQEVILRCVPISNHLYFYWYRQILGQKVEFLVSFYNNEISEKSEIFDDQFSVERPDGSNFTLKIRSTKLEDSAMYFCASSLQGNGNQPQHFGDGTRLSIL.

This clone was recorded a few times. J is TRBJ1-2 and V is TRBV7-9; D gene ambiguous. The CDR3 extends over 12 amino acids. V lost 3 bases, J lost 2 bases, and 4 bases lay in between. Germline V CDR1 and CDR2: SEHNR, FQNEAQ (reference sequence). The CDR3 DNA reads TGTGCCAGCAGCTTTGAGAACTATGGCTACACCTTC. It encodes CASSFENYGYTF. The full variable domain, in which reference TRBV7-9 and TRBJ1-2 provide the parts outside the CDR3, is DTGVSQNPRHKITKRGQNVTFRCDPISEHNRLYWYRQTLGQGPEFLTYFQNEAQLEKSRLLSDRFSAERPKGSFSTLEIQRTEQGDSAMYLCASSFENYGYTFGSGTRLTVV.

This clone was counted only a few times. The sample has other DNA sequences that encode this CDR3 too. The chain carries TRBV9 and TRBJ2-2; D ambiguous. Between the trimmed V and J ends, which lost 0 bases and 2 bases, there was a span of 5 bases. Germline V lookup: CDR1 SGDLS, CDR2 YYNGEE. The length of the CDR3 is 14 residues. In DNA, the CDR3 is TGTGCCAGCAGCGTAGGGGGAAACACCGGGGAGCTGTTTTTT. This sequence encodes CASSVGGNTGELFF. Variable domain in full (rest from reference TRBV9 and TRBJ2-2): DSGVTQTPKHLITATGQRVTLRCSPRSGDLSVYWYQQSLDQGLQFLIQYYNGEERAKGNILERFSAQQFPDLHSELNLSSLELGDSALYFCASSVGGNTGELFFGEGSRLTVL.

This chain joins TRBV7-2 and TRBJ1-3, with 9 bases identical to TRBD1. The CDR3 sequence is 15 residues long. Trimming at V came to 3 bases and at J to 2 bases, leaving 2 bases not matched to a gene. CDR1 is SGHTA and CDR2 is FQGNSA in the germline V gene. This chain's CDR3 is CASSLGTGTGNTIYF. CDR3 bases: TGTGCCAGCAGCTTGGGGACAGGGACTGGAAACACCATATATTTT.

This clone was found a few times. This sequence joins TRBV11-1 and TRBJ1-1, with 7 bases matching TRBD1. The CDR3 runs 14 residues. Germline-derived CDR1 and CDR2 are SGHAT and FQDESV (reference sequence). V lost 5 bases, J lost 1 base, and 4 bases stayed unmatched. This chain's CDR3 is CASSAGTANTEAFF. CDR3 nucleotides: TGTGCCAGCAGCGCAGGGACAGCGAACACTGAAGCTTTCTTT.

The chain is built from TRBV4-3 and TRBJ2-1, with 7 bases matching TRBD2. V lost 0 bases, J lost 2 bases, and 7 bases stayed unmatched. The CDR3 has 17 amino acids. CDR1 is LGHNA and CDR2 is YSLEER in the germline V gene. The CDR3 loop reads CASSQDMAGLTYNEQFF. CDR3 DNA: TGCGCCAGCAGCCAAGATATGGCGGGACTAACCTACAATGAGCAGTTCTTC.

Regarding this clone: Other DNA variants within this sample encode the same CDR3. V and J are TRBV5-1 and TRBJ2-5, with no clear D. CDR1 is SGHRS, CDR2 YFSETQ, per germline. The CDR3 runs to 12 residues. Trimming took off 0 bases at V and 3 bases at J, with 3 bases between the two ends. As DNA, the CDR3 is TGCGCCAGCAGCTTGGGGGAAGAGACCCAGTACTTC. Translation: CASSLGEETQYF.

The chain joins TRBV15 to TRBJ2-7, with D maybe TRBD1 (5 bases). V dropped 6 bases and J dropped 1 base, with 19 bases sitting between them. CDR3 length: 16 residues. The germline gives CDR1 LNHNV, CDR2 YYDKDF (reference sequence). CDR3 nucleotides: TGTGCCACCAGAAAGGTTCCGGACACCGGGTCCTACGAGCAGTACTTC. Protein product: CATRKVPDTGSYEQYF.

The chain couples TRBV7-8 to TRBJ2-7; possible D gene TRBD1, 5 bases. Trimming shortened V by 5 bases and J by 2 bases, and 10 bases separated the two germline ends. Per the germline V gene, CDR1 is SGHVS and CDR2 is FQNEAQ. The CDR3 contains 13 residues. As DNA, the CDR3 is TGTGCCAGCAGCCTCCGGACACCCTACGAGCAGTACTTC. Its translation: CASSLRTPYEQYF.

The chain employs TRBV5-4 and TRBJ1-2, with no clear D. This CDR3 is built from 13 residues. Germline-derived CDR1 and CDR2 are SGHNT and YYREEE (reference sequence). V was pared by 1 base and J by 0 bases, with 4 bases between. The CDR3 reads CASSLPPNYGYTF. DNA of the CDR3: TGTGCCAGCAGCTTGCCCCCTAACTATGGCTACACCTTC.

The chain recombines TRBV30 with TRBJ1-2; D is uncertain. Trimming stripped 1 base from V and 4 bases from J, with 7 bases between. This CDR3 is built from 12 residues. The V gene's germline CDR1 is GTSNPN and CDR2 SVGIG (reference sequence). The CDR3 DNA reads TGTGCCTGGAGTGGTGCGGGCTATGGCTACACCTTC. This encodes CAWSGAGYGYTF.

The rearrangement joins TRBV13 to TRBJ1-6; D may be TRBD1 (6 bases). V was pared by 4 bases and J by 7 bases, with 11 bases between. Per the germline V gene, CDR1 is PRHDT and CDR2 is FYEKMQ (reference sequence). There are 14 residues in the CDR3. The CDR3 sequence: CASSSLGANSPLHF. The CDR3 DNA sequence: TGTGCCAGCAGCTCCCTGGGGGCCAATTCACCCCTCCACTTT.

The DNA for the CDR3 is TGCGCCAGCAGCTTGTCAGCCGGGGGCCAAGAGACCCAGTACTTC. Its protein is CASSLSAGGQETQYF. This chain uses TRBV5-1 with TRBJ2-5; weak D call: TRBD2 (6 bases). Germline CDR1 is SGHRS and CDR2 is YFSETQ. The V end was cut by 1 base, the J end by 1 base, with 11 bases between. This CDR3 has 15 amino acids. Based on the CDR3 plus reference TRBV5-1 and TRBJ2-5, the full variable domain is KAGVTQTPRYLIKTRGQQVTLSCSPISGHRSVSWYQQTPGQGLQFLFEYFSETQRNKGNFPGRFSGRQFSNSRSEMNVSTLELGDSALYLCASSLSAGGQETQYFGPGTRLLVL.

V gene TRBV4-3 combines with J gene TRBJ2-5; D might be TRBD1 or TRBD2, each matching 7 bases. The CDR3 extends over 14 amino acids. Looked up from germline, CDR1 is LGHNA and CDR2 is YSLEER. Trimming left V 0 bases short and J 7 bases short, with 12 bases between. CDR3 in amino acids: CASSQDTGEGTQYF. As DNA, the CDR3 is TGCGCCAGCAGCCAAGATACAGGGGAGGGGACCCAGTACTTC.

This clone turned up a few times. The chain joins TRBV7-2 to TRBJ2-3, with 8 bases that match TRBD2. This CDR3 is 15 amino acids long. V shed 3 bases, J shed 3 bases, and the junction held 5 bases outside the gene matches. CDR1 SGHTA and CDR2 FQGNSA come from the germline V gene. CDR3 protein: CASSLIAGQTDTQYF. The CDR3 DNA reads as TGTGCCAGCAGCTTGATAGCGGGGCAAACAGATACGCAGTATTTT.

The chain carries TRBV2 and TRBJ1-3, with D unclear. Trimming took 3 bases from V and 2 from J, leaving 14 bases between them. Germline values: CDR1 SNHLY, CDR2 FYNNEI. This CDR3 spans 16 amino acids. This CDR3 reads CASSEGMYLAGNTIYF. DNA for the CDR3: TGTGCCAGCAGTGAGGGCATGTACCTCGCTGGAAACACCATATATTTT. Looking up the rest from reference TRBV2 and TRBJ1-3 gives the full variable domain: EPEVTQTPSHQVTQMGQEVILRCVPISNHLYFYWYRQILGQKVEFLVSFYNNEISEKSEIFDDQFSVERPDGSNFTLKIRSTKLEDSAMYFCASSEGMYLAGNTIYFGEGSWLTVV.

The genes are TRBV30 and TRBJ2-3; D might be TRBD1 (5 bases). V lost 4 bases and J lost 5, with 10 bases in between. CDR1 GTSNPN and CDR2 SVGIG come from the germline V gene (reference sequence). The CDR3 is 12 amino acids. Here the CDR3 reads CAWTATGDTQYF. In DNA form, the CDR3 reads TGTGCCTGGACAGCAACAGGAGATACGCAGTATTTT.

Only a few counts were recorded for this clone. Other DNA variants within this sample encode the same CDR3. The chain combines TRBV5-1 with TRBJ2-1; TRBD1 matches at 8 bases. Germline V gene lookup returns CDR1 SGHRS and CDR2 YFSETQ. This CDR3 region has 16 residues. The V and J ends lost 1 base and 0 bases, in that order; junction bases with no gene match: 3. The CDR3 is CASSLQGAGSYNEQFF. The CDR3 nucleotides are TGCGCCAGCAGCTTGCAGGGGGCCGGCTCCTACAATGAGCAGTTCTTC.

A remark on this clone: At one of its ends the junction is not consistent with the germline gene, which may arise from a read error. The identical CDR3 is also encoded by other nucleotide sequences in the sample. The CDR3 loop reads CASSETNQYNEQFF. The DNA for the CDR3 is TGTGCCAGTAGCGAGACTAACCAATACAATGAGCAATTCTTC. This rearrangement joins TRBV19 to TRBJ2-1; D may be TRBD2 (5 bases). Germline loops: CDR1 LNHDA, CDR2 SQIVND (reference sequence). The CDR3 is made up of 14 amino acids.

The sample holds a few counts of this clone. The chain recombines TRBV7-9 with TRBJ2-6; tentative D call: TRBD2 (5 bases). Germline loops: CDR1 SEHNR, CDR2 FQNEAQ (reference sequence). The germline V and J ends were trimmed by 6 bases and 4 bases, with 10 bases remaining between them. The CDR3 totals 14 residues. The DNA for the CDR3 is TGTGCCAGCAGAAAGGAGGCAGGGGCCAACGTCCTGACTTTC. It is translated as CASRKEAGANVLTF.

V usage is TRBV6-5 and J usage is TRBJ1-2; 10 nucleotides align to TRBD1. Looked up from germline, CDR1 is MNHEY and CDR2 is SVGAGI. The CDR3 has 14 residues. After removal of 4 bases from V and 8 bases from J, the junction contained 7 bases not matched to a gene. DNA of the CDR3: TGTGCCAGCAGTTCGGGACAGGGGTTACGAGGCTACACCTTC. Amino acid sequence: CASSSGQGLRGYTF.

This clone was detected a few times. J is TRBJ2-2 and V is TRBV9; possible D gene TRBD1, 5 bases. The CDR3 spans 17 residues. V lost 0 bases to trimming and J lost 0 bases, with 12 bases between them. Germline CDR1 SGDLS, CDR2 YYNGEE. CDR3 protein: CASSVGGGAPNTGELFF. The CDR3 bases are TGTGCCAGCAGCGTAGGGGGTGGGGCCCCGAACACCGGGGAGCTGTTTTTT. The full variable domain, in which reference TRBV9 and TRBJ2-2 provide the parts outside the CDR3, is DSGVTQTPKHLITATGQRVTLRCSPRSGDLSVYWYQQSLDQGLQFLIQYYNGEERAKGNILERFSAQQFPDLHSELNLSSLELGDSALYFCASSVGGGAPNTGELFFGEGSRLTVL.

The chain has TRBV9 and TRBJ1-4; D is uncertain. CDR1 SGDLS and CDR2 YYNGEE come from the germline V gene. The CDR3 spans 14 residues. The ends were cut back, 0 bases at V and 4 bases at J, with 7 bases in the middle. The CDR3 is CASSVGTGNEKLFF. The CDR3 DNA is TGTGCCAGCAGCGTAGGGACGGGTAATGAAAAACTGTTTTTT.

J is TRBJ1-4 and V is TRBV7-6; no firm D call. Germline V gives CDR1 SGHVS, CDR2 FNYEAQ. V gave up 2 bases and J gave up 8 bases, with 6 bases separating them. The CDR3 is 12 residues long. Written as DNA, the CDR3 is TGTGCCAGCAGCTTATTCGGGGAAAAACTGTTTTTT. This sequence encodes CASSLFGEKLFF. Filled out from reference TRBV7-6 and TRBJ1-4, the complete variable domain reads GAGVSQSPRYKVTKRGQDVALRCDPISGHVSLYWYRQALGQGPEFLTYFNYEAQQDKSGLPNDRFSAERPEGSISTLTIQRTEQRDSAMYRCASSLFGEKLFFGSGTQLSVL.